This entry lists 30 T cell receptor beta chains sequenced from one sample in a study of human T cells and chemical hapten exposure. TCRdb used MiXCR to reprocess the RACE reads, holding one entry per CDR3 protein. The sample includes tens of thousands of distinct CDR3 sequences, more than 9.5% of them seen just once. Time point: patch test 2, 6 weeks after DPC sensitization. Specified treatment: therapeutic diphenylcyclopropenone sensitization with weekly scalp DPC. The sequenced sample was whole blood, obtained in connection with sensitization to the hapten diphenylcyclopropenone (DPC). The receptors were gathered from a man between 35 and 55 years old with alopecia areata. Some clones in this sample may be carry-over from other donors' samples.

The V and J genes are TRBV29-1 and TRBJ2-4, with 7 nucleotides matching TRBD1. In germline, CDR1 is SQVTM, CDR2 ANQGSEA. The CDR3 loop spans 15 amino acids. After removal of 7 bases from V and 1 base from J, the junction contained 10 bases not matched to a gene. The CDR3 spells CSGVTGAGAKNIQYF. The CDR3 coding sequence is TGCAGCGGGGTCACAGGGGCAGGGGCCAAAAACATTCAGTACTTC. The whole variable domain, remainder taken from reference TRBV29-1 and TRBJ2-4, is SAVISQKPSRDICQRGTSLTIQCQVDSQVTMMFWYRQQPGQSLTLIATANQGSEATYESGFVIDKFPISRPNLTFSTLTVSNMSPEDSSIYLCSGVTGAGAKNIQYFGAGTRLSVL.

In DNA, the CDR3 is TGTGCCAGCAGTTCCGGGCAGAGGCGAAATACGCAGTATTTT. This sequence encodes CASSSGQRRNTQYF. The rearrangement uses TRBV12-3 or TRBV12-4 and TRBJ2-3; D gene unclear. The V and J ends lost 4 bases and 7 bases respectively, with 15 bases between them. The CDR3 is 14 residues long.

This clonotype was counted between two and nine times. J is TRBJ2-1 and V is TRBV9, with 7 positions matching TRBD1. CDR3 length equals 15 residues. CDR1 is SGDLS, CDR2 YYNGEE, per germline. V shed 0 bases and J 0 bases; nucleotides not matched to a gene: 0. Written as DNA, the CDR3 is TGTGCCAGCAGCGTAGGGGACAGCTCCTACAATGAGCAGTTCTTC. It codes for CASSVGDSSYNEQFF.

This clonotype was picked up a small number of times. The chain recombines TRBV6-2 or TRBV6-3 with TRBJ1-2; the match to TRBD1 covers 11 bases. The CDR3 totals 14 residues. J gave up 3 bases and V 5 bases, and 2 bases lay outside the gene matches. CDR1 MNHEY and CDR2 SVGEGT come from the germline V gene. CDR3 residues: CASSGQGADYGYTF. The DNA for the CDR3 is TGTGCCAGCAGTGGACAGGGGGCAGACTATGGCTACACCTTC.

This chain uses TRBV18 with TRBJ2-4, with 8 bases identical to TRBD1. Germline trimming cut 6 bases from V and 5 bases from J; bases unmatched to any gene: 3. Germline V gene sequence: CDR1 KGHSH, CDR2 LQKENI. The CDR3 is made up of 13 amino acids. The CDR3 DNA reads TGTGCCAGCTCCGGACAGGGACAAAACATTCAGTACTTC. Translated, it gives CASSGQGQNIQYF.

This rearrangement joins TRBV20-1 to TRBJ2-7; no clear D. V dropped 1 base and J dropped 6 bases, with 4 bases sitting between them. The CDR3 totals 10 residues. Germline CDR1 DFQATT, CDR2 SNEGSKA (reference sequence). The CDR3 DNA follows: TGCAGTGCTAGAGTCCTCGAGCAGTACTTC. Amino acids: CSARVLEQYF.

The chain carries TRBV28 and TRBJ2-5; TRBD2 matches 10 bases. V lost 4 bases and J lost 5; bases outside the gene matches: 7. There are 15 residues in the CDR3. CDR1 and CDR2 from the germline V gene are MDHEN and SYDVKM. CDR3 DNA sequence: TGTGCCAGCAGTTCCAGCGGGAGGGAGGGGGAGACCCAGTACTTC. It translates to CASSSSGREGETQYF.

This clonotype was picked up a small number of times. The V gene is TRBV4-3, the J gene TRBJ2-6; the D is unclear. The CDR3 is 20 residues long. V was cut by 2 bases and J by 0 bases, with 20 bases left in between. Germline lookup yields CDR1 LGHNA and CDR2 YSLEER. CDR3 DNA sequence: TGCGCCAGCAGCCAATTCGTTATGAGCCCTCTTAGCTCTGGGGCCAACGTCCTGACTTTC. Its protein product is CASSQFVMSPLSSGANVLTF.

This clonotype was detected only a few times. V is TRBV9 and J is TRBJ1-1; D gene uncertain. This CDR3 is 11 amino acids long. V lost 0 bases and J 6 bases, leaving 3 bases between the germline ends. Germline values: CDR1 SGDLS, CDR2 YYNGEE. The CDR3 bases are TGTGCCAGCAGCGTAGTGTCTGAAGCTTTCTTT. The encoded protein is CASSVVSEAFF. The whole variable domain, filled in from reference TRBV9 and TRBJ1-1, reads DSGVTQTPKHLITATGQRVTLRCSPRSGDLSVYWYQQSLDQGLQFLIQYYNGEERAKGNILERFSAQQFPDLHSELNLSSLELGDSALYFCASSVVSEAFFGQGTRLTVV.

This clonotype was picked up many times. The CDR3 DNA reads TGCGCCAGCAGCTTTGACAGGGGGGACACTGAAGCTTTCTTT. Translating gives CASSFDRGDTEAFF. The chain recombines TRBV5-1 with TRBJ1-1; 9 bases map to TRBD1. The CDR3 consists of 14 residues. V trimming: 2 bases; J trimming: 3 bases; junction bases outside the gene matches: 2. Germline CDR1 SGHRS, CDR2 YFSETQ.

The CDR3 region has the DNA TGTGCCAGCAGCCCGTCCTGGGCCAGGGGGACCGGGGAGCTGTTTTTT. This encodes CASSPSWARGTGELFF. The chain carries TRBV7-2 and TRBJ2-2, with 7 bases fitting TRBD1. V dropped 5 bases and J dropped 5; count of bases not matched to a gene: 11. The CDR3 extends over 16 amino acids. Germline-derived CDR1 and CDR2 are SGHTA and FQGNSA.

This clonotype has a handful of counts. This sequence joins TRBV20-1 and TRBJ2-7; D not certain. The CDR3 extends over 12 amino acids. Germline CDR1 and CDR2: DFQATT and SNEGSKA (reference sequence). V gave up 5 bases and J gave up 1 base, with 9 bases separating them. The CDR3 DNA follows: TGCAGTGCTGCGGCAGTATCCTACGAGCAGTACTTC. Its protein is CSAAAVSYEQYF.

CDR3 region: CASSLSSGRPTDTQYF. The CDR3, as DNA: TGTGCCAGCAGCTTGTCTAGCGGGAGGCCCACAGATACGCAGTATTTT. V and J are TRBV7-2 and TRBJ2-3; 11 bases are a match to TRBD2. The CDR3 loop spans 16 amino acids. Per germline, CDR1 SGHTA and CDR2 FQGNSA. With 3 bases clipped from V and 2 bases from J, the junction kept 4 bases outside the gene matches.

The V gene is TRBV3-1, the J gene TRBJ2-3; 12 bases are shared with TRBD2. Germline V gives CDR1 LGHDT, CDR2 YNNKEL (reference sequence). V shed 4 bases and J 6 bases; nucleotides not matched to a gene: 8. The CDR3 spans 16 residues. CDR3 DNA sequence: TGTGCCAGCAGCCCTCTAGCGGGAGGGCCGGGCGATACGCAGTATTTT. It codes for CASSPLAGGPGDTQYF.

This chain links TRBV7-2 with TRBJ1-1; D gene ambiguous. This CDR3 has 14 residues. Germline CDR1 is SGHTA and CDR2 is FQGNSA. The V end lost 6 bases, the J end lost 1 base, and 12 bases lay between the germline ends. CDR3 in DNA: TGTGCCAGCAGTCGAGGACGGGGGAACACTGAAGCTTTCTTT. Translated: CASSRGRGNTEAFF.

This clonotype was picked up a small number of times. In nucleotides, the CDR3 is TGTGCCAGCAGCTTAAATGTGGGGTCCTACGAGCAGTACGTC. Translating it yields CASSLNVGSYEQYV. The chain has TRBV7-2 and TRBJ2-7; D is uncertain. V dropped 2 bases and J dropped 1 base, with 9 bases sitting between them. CDR1 SGHTA and CDR2 FQGNSA come from the germline V gene. CDR3 length: 14 amino acids.

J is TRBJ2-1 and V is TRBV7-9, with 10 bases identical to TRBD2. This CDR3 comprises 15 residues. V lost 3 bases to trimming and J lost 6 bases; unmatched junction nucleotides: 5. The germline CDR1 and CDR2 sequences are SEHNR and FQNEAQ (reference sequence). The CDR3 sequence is CASSFGLADTNEQFF. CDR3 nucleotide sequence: TGTGCCAGCAGCTTCGGACTAGCGGATACCAATGAGCAGTTCTTC.

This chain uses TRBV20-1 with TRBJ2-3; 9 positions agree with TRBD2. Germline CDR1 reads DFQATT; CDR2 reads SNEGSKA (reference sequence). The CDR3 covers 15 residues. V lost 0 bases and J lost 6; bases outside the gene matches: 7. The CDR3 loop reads CSARDLASGKDTQYF. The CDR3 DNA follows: TGCAGTGCTAGAGATCTGGCTAGCGGGAAGGATACGCAGTATTTT.

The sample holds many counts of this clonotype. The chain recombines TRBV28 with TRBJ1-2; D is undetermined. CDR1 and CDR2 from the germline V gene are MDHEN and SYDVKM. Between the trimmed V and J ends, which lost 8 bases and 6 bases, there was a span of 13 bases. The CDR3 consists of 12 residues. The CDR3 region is CASWAAANGYTF. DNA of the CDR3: TGTGCCAGCTGGGCGGCGGCGAATGGCTACACCTTC.

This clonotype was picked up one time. As DNA, the CDR3 is TGTGCCAGCAGGCCGAACGGACCCAGTGACAATCAGCCCCAGCATTTT. Amino acid sequence: CASRPNGPSDNQPQHF. This chain uses TRBV3-1 with TRBJ1-5; D remains ambiguous. The CDR3 length is 16 residues. V shed 6 bases and J shed 3 bases, with 18 bases lying between them. Germline assignment: CDR1 LGHDT and CDR2 YNNKEL (reference sequence).

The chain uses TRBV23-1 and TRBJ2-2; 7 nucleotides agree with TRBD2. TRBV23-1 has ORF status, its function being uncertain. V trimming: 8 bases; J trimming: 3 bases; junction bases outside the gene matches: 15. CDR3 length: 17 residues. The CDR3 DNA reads TGCGCCAGCTGTGGGGGGGGACGCCGCGCGGACACCGGGGAGCTGTTTTTT. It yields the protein CASCGGGRRADTGELFF.

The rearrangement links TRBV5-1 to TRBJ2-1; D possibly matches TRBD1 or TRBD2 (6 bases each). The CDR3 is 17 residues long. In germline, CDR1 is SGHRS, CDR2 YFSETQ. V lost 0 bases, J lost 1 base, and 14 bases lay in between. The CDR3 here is CASSLDGGPGSYNEQFF. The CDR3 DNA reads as TGCGCCAGCAGCTTGGATGGGGGGCCAGGGTCCTACAATGAGCAGTTCTTC.

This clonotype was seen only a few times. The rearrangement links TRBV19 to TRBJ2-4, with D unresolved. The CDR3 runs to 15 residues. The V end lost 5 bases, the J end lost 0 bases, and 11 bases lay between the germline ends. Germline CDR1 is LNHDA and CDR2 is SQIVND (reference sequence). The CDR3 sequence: CASSLAALAKNIQYF. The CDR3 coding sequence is TGTGCCAGTAGTCTCGCGGCCCTAGCCAAAAACATTCAGTACTTC.

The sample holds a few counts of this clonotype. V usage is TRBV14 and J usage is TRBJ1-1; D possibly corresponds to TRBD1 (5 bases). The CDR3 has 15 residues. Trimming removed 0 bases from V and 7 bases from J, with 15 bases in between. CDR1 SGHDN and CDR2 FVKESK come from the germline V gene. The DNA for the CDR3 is TGTGCCAGCAGCCAAGATCCGGCAGGGTTCAGTGAAGCTTTCTTT. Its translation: CASSQDPAGFSEAFF.

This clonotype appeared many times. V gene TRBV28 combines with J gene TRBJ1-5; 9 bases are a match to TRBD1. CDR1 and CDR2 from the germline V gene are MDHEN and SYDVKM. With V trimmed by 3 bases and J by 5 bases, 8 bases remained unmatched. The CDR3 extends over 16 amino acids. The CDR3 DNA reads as TGTGCCAGCAGTTTTTCGGGACAGGGTAACTATCAGCCCCAGCATTTT. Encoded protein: CASSFSGQGNYQPQHF.

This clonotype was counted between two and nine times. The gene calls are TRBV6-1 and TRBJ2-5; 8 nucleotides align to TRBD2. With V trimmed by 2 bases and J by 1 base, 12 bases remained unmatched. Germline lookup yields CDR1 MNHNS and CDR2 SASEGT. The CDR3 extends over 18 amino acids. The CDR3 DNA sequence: TGTGCCAGCAGTGAAAAGTCGGCCGGGACTAGTCGCCAAGAGACCCAGTACTTC. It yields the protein CASSEKSAGTSRQETQYF.

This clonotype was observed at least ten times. The CDR3 sequence: CASSYLGTRGYGYTF. Written as DNA, the CDR3 is TGTGCCAGCAGTTACTTGGGCACCAGAGGCTATGGCTACACCTTC. V gene TRBV6-6 combines with J gene TRBJ1-2; D not resolved. The V gene's germline CDR1 is MNHNY and CDR2 SVGAGI (reference sequence). V shed 1 base and J shed 4 bases, with 13 bases lying between them. This CDR3 is 15 amino acids long.

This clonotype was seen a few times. The CDR3 protein is CASSPVPTGQSYEQYF. The CDR3 bases are TGTGCCAGCAGCCCGGTACCCACCGGACAGTCCTACGAGCAGTACTTC. This sequence joins TRBV7-9 and TRBJ2-7, with D perhaps TRBD1 (6 bases). CDR1 is SEHNR and CDR2 is FQNEAQ in the germline V gene (reference sequence). The germline V and J ends were trimmed by 5 bases and 1 base, with 18 bases remaining between them. This CDR3 has 16 residues.

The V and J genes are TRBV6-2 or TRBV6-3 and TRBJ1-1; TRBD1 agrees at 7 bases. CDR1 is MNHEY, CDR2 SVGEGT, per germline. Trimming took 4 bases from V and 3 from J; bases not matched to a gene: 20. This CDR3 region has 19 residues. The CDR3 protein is CASSSGTAFSFFQDTEAFF. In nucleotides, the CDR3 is TGTGCCAGCAGTTCCGGGACAGCGTTCTCATTTTTTCAGGACACTGAAGCTTTCTTT.

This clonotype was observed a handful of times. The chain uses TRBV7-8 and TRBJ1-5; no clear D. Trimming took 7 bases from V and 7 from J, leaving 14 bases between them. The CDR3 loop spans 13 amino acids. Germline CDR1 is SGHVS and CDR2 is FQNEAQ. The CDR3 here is CASTFDREQPQHF. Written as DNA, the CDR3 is TGTGCCAGCACCTTCGATCGCGAACAGCCCCAGCATTTT.